This T cell receptor (beta chain) was sequenced for a study of T cell clonotyping in hematopoietic cell transplantation. Clones were read by immunoSEQ multiplex PCR, and TCRdb kept only the in-frame ones, dropping some. The sample gives about 21,000 clones, 75% to 90% of which show up once; 3.5% to 4% is in the top ten. The CDR3 loop spans 14 amino acids. The germline CDR1 and CDR2 sequences are SGHDT and YYEEEE. V shed 2 bases and J 4 bases; nucleotides not matched to a gene: 1. Time point indicated: recipient sample about 28 days before transplant, after cytoreduction. This sequence was found in a man aged 18 to 30 with biphenotypic leukemia. Some clones in this sample may be carry-over from other donors' samples. The V and J genes are TRBV5-6 and TRBJ1-5; 9 nucleotides match TRBD1. The sample consisted of peripheral blood mononuclear cells, taken before stem cell transplant. The CDR3 DNA sequence: TGTGCCAGCAGCTTCGGACAGGGGAATCAGCCCCAGCATTTT. Translation: CASSFGQGNQPQHF.